The 4 T cell receptor beta chains below come from one sample, sequenced in a study of blood T cells in healthy people across ages. Together with a sample-barcoded 5' primer, a J-beta primer mix was included in a second PCR lasting roughly 6 to 12 cycles. TCRdb itself ran the 5' RACE reads through MiXCR, one entry per CDR3 protein. This table has 1,300,000 or so distinct CDR3 sequences, around 59% appearing once. The sequencing sample was made of blood. These TCRs come from a young man in good health.

CDR3 residues: CASRGTSGRGRNEQFF. The CDR3 DNA is TGTGCCAGCAGGGGGACTAGCGGGAGGGGGAGGAATGAGCAGTTCTTC. This sequence joins TRBV2 and TRBJ2-1; 16 bases fit TRBD2. The CDR3 runs 16 residues. Germline V gives CDR1 SNHLY, CDR2 FYNNEI. J lost 7 bases, V lost 6 bases, and 6 bases had no gene match.

In the case of this clonotype: A junction end diverges from the germline sequence, so it may reflect a read error. V is TRBV7-7 and J is TRBJ2-5, with 8 bases aligning to TRBD1. The CDR3 loop spans 15 amino acids. Germline CDR1 reads SSHAT; CDR2 reads FNYEAQ (reference sequence). The CDR3 sequence: CASSLDRTGSETQYF. The CDR3 region has the DNA TGTGCTAGCAGCTTAGACAGGACAGGGTCCGAGACCCAGTACTTC. The whole variable domain, filled in from reference TRBV7-7 and TRBJ2-5, reads GAGVSQSPRYKVTKRGQDVTLRCDPISSHATLYWYQQALGQGPEFLTYFNYEAQPDKSGLPSDRFSAERPEGSISTLTIQRTEQRDSAMYRCASSLDRTGSETQYFGPGTRLLVL.

This clonotype was counted only a few times. The chain is built from TRBV4-1 and TRBJ2-1, with D possibly matching TRBD2 (6 bases). The CDR3 sequence is 13 residues long. The germline V gene has CDR1 MGHRA and CDR2 YSYEKL. Trimming took off 1 base at V and 7 bases at J, with 8 bases between the two ends. In DNA, the CDR3 is TGCGCCAGCAGCCAAGGAGGGAGGAATGAGCAGTTCTTC. Translating gives CASSQGGRNEQFF.

CDR3 sequence: CASSPQKAPDYGYTF. CDR3 sequence (DNA): TGTGCCAGCAGCCCTCAGAAAGCACCCGACTATGGCTACACCTTC. The chain is built from TRBV16 and TRBJ1-2; no clear D. V was cut by 4 bases and J by 3 bases, with 15 bases left in between. CDR3 length: 15 residues. The germline gives CDR1 KGHSY, CDR2 FQNENV.